One and the same sample provided the 5 T cell receptor beta chains below, sequenced in a study of T cells in Graves' hyperthyroidism and ophthalmopathy (dated by TCRdb to the late 2010s). The protocol used for the library was multiplex PCR. The sequencer was an Illumina HiSeq 2000. Amplification of TCR beta CDR3 regions was carried out from RNA transcripts. A first-round RT-PCR of the TCR CDR3 used the HTBI primer set with the Qiagen OneStep RT-PCR kit. Clones were called with MiXCR by TCRdb after fastp trimmed the public reads at Q25, and only in-frame beta chains were retained. CDR3 protein sequences are deduplicated, and each keeps its most common genes and DNA. Here the sample has about 250,000 distinct CDR3 sequences; approximately 23% occur a single time. The ten top clones hold 50% to 75% of the sample. Sequenced sample: blood. The receptors come from a man aged 25-45 years with Graves' ophthalmopathy.

This clonotype was counted many times. The V gene is TRBV11-1, the J gene TRBJ2-1; the D gene is possibly TRBD2 (5 bases). CDR3 length: 15 residues. Trimming removed 5 bases at V and 2 bases at J, with 13 bases between. Germline V gives CDR1 SGHAT, CDR2 FQDESV (reference sequence). The CDR3 DNA reads as TGTGCCAGCAGCGAAGTGGCCGGGGCCTACAATGAGCAGTTCTTC. It is translated as CASSEVAGAYNEQFF. The whole variable domain, remainder taken from reference TRBV11-1 and TRBJ2-1, is EAEVAQSPRYKITEKSQAVAFWCDPISGHATLYWYRQILGQGPELLVQFQDESVVDDSQLPKDRFSAERLKGVDSTLKIQPAELGDSAMYLCASSEVAGAYNEQFFGPGTRLTVL.

The chain joins TRBV27 to TRBJ2-4; D is unresolved. The CDR3 sequence is 16 residues long. Per the germline V gene, CDR1 is MNHEY and CDR2 is SMNVEV (reference sequence). Between the trimmed V and J ends, which lost 2 bases and 0 bases, there was a span of 11 bases. CDR3 region: CASSLRIELAKNIQYF. The CDR3 nucleotides read TGTGCCAGCAGTTTACGGATAGAGCTAGCCAAAAACATTCAGTACTTC.

The V call is TRBV28, the J call TRBJ2-2; D may be TRBD2 (5 bases). The CDR3 has 14 residues. Trimming removed 6 bases from V and 6 bases from J, with 14 bases in between. In germline, CDR1 is MDHEN, CDR2 SYDVKM. CDR3 sequence: CASRNSGVPGELFF. CDR3 DNA: TGTGCCAGCAGGAATTCCGGGGTCCCCGGGGAGCTGTTTTTT.

To note about this clonotype: This may stem from a read error, because a much larger clone lies one nucleotide away. The chain recombines TRBV11-2 with TRBJ2-5; the D is unclear. Germline V gene lookup returns CDR1 SGHAT and CDR2 FQNNGV. The CDR3 contains 14 residues. The CDR3 bases are TGTGCCGGCAGCTTATCCCAAGCTTCGCAGACCCAGTACTTC. Translated, it gives CAGSLSQASQTQYF. The whole variable domain, filled in from reference TRBV11-2 and TRBJ2-5, reads EAGVAQSPRYKIIEKRQSVAFWCNPISGHATLYWYQQILGQGPKLLIQFQNNGVVDDSQLPKDRFSAERLKGVDSTLKIQPAKLEDSAVYLCAGSLSQASQTQYFGPGTRLLVL.

The rearrangement links TRBV7-3 to TRBJ2-1; no firm D call. V was cut by 3 bases and J by 2 bases, with 5 bases left in between. The CDR3 spans 13 residues. Germline V gene data show CDR1 as SGHTA and CDR2 as FQGTGA. CDR3 sequence reads: CASSFGAYNEQFF. The CDR3 region has the DNA TGTGCCAGCAGCTTTGGGGCCTACAATGAGCAGTTCTTC.